The 7 T cell receptor beta chains given below trace back to one sample, sequenced in a study of CD8 T cells in Susac syndrome. The authors reverse transcribed roughly 0.5 to 1 ug RNA with random hexamers. TCRdb passed the immunoSEQ multiplex PCR reads through MiXCR, listing each CDR3 protein once. The table lists tens of thousands of distinct CDR3 sequences, just under 95% of them singletons. Sequencing was done on a sample of CD8+ T cells from PBMCs. The receptors shown here come from a human donor in good health.

This clonotype was seen just once. The chain uses TRBV20-1 and TRBJ2-7; D unclear. Germline CDR1 is DFQATT and CDR2 is SNEGSKA (reference sequence). V lost 3 bases, J lost 3 bases, and 15 bases lay in between. The CDR3 is made up of 14 amino acids. Written as DNA, the CDR3 is TGCAGTGCTAGTAATTCGGGTACTAACTACGAGCAGTACGTC. The encoded protein is CSASNSGTNYEQYV.

This chain connects TRBV12-3 or TRBV12-4 to TRBJ2-4; TRBD1 agrees at 7 bases. V lost 7 bases to trimming and J lost 7 bases; unmatched junction nucleotides: 4. This CDR3 is 12 amino acids long. For the CDR3, the DNA is TGTGCCAGCAATAAACAGGGGAACATTCAGTACTTC. Its protein is CASNKQGNIQYF.

The rearrangement links TRBV5-1 to TRBJ1-2; perhaps TRBD1 as D (5 bases). The germline V gene encodes CDR1 SGHRS and CDR2 YFSETQ. V was clipped by 0 bases and J by 4 bases, with 10 bases between them. The CDR3 extends over 14 amino acids. CDR3 loop: CASSLDGGFYGYTF. In DNA, the CDR3 is TGCGCCAGCAGCTTGGATGGGGGGTTCTATGGCTACACCTTC. The entire variable domain, with the rest obtained from reference TRBV5-1 and TRBJ1-2, is as follows: KAGVTQTPRYLIKTRGQQVTLSCSPISGHRSVSWYQQTPGQGLQFLFEYFSETQRNKGNFPGRFSGRQFSNSRSEMNVSTLELGDSALYLCASSLDGGFYGYTFGSGTRLTVV.

The genes are TRBV5-4 and TRBJ1-4; the match to TRBD1 covers 7 bases. Germline V gene lookup returns CDR1 SGHNT and CDR2 YYREEE (reference sequence). After removal of 0 bases from V and 5 bases from J, the junction contained 7 bases not matched to a gene. CDR3 length: 16 residues. The DNA for the CDR3 is TGTGCCAGCAGCTTGGGAGGGGAGACAGGGAATGAAAAACTGTTTTTT. Amino acid sequence: CASSLGGETGNEKLFF.

This chain uses TRBV7-9 with TRBJ1-1, with D uncertain. Germline-derived CDR1 and CDR2 are SEHNR and FQNEAQ (reference sequence). Trimming took 5 bases from V and 1 from J, leaving 8 bases between them. The CDR3 is made up of 13 amino acids. The CDR3 sequence is CASSPDGNTEAFF. Here the CDR3 DNA reads TGTGCCAGCAGCCCGGACGGGAACACTGAAGCTTTCTTT. The variable domain in full, completed from reference TRBV7-9 and TRBJ1-1, reads DTGVSQNPRHKITKRGQNVTFRCDPISEHNRLYWYRQTLGQGPEFLTYFQNEAQLEKSRLLSDRFSAERPKGSFSTLEIQRTEQGDSAMYLCASSPDGNTEAFFGQGTRLTVV.

The V and J genes are TRBV4-1 and TRBJ2-3; D possibly corresponds to TRBD2 (6 bases). The CDR3 loop spans 15 amino acids. Per the germline V gene, CDR1 is MGHRA and CDR2 is YSYEKL. Between the trimmed V and J ends, which lost 9 bases and 4 bases, there was a span of 20 bases. The CDR3 nucleotides read TGCGCCAGTCGCTTCGGGCCAGAGCGGGCAGATACGCAGTATTTT. It specifies CASRFGPERADTQYF.

This chain uses TRBV30 with TRBJ1-5; no clear D gene. The CDR3 extends over 9 amino acids. The germline V gene has CDR1 GTSNPN and CDR2 SVGIG (reference sequence). Trimming took off 4 bases at V and 5 bases at J, with 0 bases between the two ends. CDR3 nucleotides: TGTGCCTGGAATCAGCCCCAGCATTTT. This encodes CAWNQPQHF.